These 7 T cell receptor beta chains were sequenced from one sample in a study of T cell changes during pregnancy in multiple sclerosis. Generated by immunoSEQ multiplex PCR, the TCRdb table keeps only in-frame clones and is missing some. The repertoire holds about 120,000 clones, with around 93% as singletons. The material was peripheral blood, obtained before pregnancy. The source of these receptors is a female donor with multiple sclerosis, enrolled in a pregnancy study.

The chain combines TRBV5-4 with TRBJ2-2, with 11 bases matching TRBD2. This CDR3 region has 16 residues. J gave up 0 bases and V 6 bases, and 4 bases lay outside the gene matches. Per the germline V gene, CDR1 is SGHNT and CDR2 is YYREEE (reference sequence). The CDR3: CASTIAGGPNTGELFF. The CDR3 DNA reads TGTGCCAGCACCATAGCGGGAGGGCCGAACACCGGGGAGCTGTTTTTT.

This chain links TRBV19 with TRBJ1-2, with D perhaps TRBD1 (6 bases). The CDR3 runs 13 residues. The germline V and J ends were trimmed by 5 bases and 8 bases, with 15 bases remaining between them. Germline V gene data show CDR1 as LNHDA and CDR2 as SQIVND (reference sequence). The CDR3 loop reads CASSSGQGRGYTF. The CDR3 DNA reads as TGTGCCAGTAGTTCCGGGCAGGGGAGAGGCTACACCTTC.

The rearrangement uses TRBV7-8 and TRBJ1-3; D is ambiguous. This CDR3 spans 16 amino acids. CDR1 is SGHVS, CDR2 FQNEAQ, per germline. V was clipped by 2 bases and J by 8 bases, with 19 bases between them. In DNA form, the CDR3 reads TGTGCCAGCAGCTTATCCTCTATTCGGGCGGGTTACACCATATATTTT. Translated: CASSLSSIRAGYTIYF.

This CDR3 reads CASSGNLAGTNYEQYF. CDR3 in DNA: TGTGCCAGCAGCGGTAACCTCGCCGGGACTAACTACGAGCAGTACTTC. V and J are TRBV9 and TRBJ2-7; 7 bases are shared with TRBD2. V gave up 3 bases and J gave up 3 bases; unmatched junction bases: 12. The CDR3 is 16 residues long. Per the germline V gene, CDR1 is SGDLS and CDR2 is YYNGEE. The whole variable domain, remainder taken from reference TRBV9 and TRBJ2-7, is DSGVTQTPKHLITATGQRVTLRCSPRSGDLSVYWYQQSLDQGLQFLIQYYNGEERAKGNILERFSAQQFPDLHSELNLSSLELGDSALYFCASSGNLAGTNYEQYFGPGTRLTVT.

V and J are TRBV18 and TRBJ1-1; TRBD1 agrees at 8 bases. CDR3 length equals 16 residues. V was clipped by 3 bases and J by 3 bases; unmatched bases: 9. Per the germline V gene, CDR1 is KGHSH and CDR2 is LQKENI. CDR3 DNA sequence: TGTGCCAGCTCACCGCGTCAGGGGGCGGGCGACACTGAAGCTTTCTTT. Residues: CASSPRQGAGDTEAFF.

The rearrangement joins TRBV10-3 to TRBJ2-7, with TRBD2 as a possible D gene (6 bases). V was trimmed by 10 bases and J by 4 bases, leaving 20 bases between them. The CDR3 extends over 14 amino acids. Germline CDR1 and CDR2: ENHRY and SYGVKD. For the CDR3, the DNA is TGTGCCAGCAGCCCCGGGACTTACTCTTACGAGCAGTACTTC. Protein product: CASSPGTYSYEQYF.

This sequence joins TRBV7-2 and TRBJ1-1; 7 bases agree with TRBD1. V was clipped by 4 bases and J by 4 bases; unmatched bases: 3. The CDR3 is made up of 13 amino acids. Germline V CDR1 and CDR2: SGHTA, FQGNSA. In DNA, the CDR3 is TGTGCCAGCAGCTACAGGGGTGGCACTGAAGCTTTCTTT. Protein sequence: CASSYRGGTEAFF.